The 7 T cell receptor beta chains reported below all come from one sample, sequenced in a study of blood T cells in healthy people across ages. With a J-beta primer mix and a sample-barcoded 5' primer, a second PCR ran 7 to 11 cycles. TCRdb re-derived calls from the 5' RACE reads in MiXCR, one entry per CDR3 protein. This sample has 750,000 to 950,000 distinct CDR3 sequences, with about 55% found just once. Sequenced material: blood. The origin of the receptors is a man of 80 years or more in good health.

In regard to this clonotype: A much bigger clone sits one base away, suggesting this may be a read error. V gene TRBV7-2 combines with J gene TRBJ2-3; 9 nucleotides line up with TRBD2. V was clipped by 5 bases and J by 8 bases; unmatched bases: 8. The CDR3 covers 14 residues. Per the germline V gene, CDR1 is SGHTA and CDR2 is FQGNSA. The CDR3: CASSAGLAPGTQYF. CDR3 nucleotides: TGTGCCAGCAGCGCGGGACTAGCTCCGGGTACGCAGTATTTT.

The chain couples TRBV12-3 or TRBV12-4 to TRBJ2-7; D gene ambiguous. V was trimmed by 2 bases and J by 0 bases, leaving 11 bases between them. This CDR3 is built from 15 residues. The CDR3 nucleotides read TGTGCCAGCAGTTTATCTGGCAGGATCTCCTACGAGCAGTACTTC. Protein sequence: CASSLSGRISYEQYF.

This clonotype has a single count. The CDR3 sequence: CASTGAKNTGELFF. The CDR3, as DNA: TGCGCCTCTACCGGAGCGAAAAACACCGGGGAGCTGTTTTTT. The V call is TRBV5-1, the J call TRBJ2-2; D call uncertain. V shed 10 bases and J shed 2 bases, with 15 bases lying between them. CDR3 length: 14 amino acids. The germline V gene has CDR1 SGHRS and CDR2 YFSETQ.

The chain links TRBV20-1 to TRBJ2-6; 10 bases align to TRBD2. In germline, CDR1 is DFQATT, CDR2 SNEGSKA (reference sequence). The ends lost 6 bases at V and 2 bases at J; junction bases unmatched: 7. The CDR3 contains 16 residues. CDR3 loop: CSASLAGSTGANVLTF. DNA for the CDR3: TGCAGTGCGTCACTAGCGGGATCCACTGGGGCCAACGTCCTGACTTTC.

Written as DNA, the CDR3 is TGCAGTGCCACTCGGGGATCTAATAATTCACCCCTCCACTTT. It yields the protein CSATRGSNNSPLHF. The chain couples TRBV20-1 to TRBJ1-6; D not certain. The length of the CDR3 is 14 residues. Germline lookup yields CDR1 DFQATT and CDR2 SNEGSKA (reference sequence). Trimming took 6 bases from V and 5 from J, leaving 14 bases between them.

The chain combines TRBV5-1 with TRBJ1-4; D is unresolved. Looked up from germline, CDR1 is SGHRS and CDR2 is YFSETQ. Trimming pared 1 base from V and 7 bases from J, leaving 14 bases between. This CDR3 is 15 amino acids long. In DNA form, the CDR3 reads TGCGCCAGCAGCTTGACGGGCCCAGCGGGTGAAAAACTGTTTTTT. Translation gives CASSLTGPAGEKLFF. Drawing the rest from reference TRBV5-1 and TRBJ1-4, the complete variable domain is KAGVTQTPRYLIKTRGQQVTLSCSPISGHRSVSWYQQTPGQGLQFLFEYFSETQRNKGNFPGRFSGRQFSNSRSEMNVSTLELGDSALYLCASSLTGPAGEKLFFGSGTQLSVL.

The genes are TRBV7-3 and TRBJ2-1; TRBD1 matches 7 bases. The CDR3 runs 16 residues. Germline trimming cut 2 bases from V and 6 bases from J; bases unmatched to any gene: 10. Germline V gene sequence: CDR1 SGHTA, CDR2 FQGTGA. CDR3 sequence reads: CASSLLGQSTGNEQFF. CDR3 DNA: TGTGCCAGCAGCTTACTGGGACAGTCCACGGGCAATGAGCAGTTCTTC. The full variable domain, with the rest looked up from reference TRBV7-3 and TRBJ2-1, is GAGVSQTPSNKVTEKGKYVELRCDPISGHTALYWYRQSLGQGPEFLIYFQGTGAADDSGLPNDRFFAVRPEGSVSTLKIQRTERGDSAVYLCASSLLGQSTGNEQFFGPGTRLTVL.